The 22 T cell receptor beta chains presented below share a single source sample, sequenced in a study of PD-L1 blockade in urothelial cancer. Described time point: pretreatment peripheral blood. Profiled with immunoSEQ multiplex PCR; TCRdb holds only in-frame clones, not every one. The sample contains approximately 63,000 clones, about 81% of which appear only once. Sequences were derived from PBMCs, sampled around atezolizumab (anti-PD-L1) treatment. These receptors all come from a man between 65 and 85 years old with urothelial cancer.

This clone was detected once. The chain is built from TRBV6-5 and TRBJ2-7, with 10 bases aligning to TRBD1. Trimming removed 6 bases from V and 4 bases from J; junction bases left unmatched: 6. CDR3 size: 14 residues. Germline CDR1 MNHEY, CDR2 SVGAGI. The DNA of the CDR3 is TGTGCCAGCAGAAAGGGACAGGGGATATACGAGCAGTACTTC. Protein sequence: CASRKGQGIYEQYF.

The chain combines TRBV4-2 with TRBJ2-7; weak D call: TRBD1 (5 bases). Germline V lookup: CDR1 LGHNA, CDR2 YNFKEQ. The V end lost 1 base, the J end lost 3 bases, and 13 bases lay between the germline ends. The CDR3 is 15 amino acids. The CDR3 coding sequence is TGTGCCAGCAGCCAAGCTGGCGACAGAGTCTACGAGCAGTACTTC. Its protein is CASSQAGDRVYEQYF.

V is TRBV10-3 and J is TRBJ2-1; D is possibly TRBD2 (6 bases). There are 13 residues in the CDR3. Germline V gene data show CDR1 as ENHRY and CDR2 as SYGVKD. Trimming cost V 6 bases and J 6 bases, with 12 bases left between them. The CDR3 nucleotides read TGTGCCATCAGGCCGGGACTCCTCAATGAGCAGTTCTTC. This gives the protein CAIRPGLLNEQFF.

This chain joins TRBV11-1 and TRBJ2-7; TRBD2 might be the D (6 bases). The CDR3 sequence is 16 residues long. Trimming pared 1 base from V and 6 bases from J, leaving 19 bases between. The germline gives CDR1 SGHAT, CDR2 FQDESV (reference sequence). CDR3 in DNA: TGTGCCAGCAGCTTAGGGCGGGACTCCATTGGGGGCGAGCAGTACTTC. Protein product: CASSLGRDSIGGEQYF.

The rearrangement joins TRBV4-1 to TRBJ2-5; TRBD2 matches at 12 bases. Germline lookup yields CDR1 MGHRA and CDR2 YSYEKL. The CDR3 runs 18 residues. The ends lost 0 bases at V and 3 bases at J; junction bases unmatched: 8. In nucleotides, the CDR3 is TGCGCCAGCAGCCAAGATTGGGCCGGACTAGCGGGAAAAGAGACCCAGTACTTC. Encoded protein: CASSQDWAGLAGKETQYF.

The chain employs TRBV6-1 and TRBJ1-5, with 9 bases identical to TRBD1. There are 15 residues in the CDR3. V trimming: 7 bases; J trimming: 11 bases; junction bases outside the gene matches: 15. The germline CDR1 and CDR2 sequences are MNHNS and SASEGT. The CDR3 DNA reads TGTGCCAGCATCACAGGGGGCCAGGGTTGGTCGACCCAGCATTTT. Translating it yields CASITGGQGWSTQHF.

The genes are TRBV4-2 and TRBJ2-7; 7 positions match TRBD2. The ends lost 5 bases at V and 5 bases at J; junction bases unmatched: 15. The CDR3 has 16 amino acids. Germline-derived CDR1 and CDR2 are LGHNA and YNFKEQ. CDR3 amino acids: CASSDAGASGADEQYF. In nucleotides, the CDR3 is TGTGCCAGCAGCGACGCCGGGGCCAGCGGGGCCGACGAGCAGTACTTC.

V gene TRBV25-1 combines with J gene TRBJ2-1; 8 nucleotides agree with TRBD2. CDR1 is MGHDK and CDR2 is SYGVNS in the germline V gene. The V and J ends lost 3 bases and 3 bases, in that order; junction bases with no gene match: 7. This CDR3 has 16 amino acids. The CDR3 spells CASSEPAGEVYNEQFF. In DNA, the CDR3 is TGTGCCAGCAGTGAGCCAGCGGGAGAGGTCTACAATGAGCAGTTCTTC.

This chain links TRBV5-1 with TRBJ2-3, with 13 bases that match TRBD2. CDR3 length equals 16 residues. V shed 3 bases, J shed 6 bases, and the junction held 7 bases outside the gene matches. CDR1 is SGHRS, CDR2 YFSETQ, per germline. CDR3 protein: CASSWGTSGATDTQYF. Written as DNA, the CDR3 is TGCGCCAGCAGCTGGGGGACTAGCGGGGCCACGGATACGCAGTATTTT.

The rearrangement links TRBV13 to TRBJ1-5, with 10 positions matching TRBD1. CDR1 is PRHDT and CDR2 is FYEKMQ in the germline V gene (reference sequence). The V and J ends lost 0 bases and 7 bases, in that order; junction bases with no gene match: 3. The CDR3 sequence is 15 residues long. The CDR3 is CASSLGTTGGQPQHF. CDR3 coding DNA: TGTGCCAGCAGCTTAGGTACGACAGGGGGCCAGCCCCAGCATTTT.

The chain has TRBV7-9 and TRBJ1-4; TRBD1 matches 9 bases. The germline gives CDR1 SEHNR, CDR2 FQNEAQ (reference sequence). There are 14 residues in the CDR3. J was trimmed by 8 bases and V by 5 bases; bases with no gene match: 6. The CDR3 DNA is TGTGCCAGCAGCCCGGACAGGGGTGAAGAAAAACTGTTTTTT. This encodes CASSPDRGEEKLFF.

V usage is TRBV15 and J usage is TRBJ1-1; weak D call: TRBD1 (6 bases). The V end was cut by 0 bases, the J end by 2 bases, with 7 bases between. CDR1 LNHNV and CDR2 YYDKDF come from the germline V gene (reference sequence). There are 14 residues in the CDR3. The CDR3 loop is CATSRDRGNTEAFF. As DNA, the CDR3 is TGTGCCACCAGCAGAGACAGGGGAAACACTGAAGCTTTCTTT.

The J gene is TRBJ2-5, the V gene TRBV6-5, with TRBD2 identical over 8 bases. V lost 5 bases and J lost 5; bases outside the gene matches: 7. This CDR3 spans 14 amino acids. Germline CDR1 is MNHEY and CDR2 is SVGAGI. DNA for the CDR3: TGTGCCAGCAGTACGGGGAGCGGGAGTGAGACCCAGTACTTC. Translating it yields CASSTGSGSETQYF.

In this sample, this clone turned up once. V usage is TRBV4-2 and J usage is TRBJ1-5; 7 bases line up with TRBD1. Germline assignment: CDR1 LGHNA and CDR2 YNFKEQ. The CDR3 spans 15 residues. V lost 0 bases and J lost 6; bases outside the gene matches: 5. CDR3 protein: CASSQEQGFSQPQHF. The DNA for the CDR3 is TGTGCCAGCAGCCAAGAACAGGGGTTTTCTCAGCCCCAGCATTTT.

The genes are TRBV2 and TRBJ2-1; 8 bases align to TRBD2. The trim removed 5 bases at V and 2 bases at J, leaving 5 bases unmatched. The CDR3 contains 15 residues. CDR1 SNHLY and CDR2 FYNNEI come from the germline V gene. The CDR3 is CASSRSGVTYNEQFF. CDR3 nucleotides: TGTGCCAGCAGTCGTAGCGGGGTTACCTACAATGAGCAGTTCTTC.

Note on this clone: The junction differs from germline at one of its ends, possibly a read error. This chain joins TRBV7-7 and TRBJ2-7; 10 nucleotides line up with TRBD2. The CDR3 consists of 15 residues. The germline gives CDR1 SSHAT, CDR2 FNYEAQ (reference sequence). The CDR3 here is CASSPGTSASYEQYF. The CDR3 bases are TGTGCTAGCAGCCCCGGGACTAGCGCCTCCTACGAGCAGTACTTC. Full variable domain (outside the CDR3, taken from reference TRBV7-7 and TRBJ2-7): GAGVSQSPRYKVTKRGQDVTLRCDPISSHATLYWYQQALGQGPEFLTYFNYEAQPDKSGLPSDRFSAERPEGSISTLTIQRTEQRDSAMYRCASSPGTSASYEQYFGPGTRLTVT.

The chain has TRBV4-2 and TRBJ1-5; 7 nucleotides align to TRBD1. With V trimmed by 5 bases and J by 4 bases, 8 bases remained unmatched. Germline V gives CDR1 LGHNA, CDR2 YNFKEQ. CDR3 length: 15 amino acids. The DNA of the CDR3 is TGTGCCAGCAGCGGACGCCAGGGGGGTAATCAGCCCCAGCATTTT. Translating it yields CASSGRQGGNQPQHF.

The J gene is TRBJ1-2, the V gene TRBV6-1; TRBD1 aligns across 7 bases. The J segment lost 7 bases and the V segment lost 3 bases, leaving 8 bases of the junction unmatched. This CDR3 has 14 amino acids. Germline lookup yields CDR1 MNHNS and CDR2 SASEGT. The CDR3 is CASSETGNGSGYTF. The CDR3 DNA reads TGTGCCAGCAGTGAGACAGGGAATGGATCTGGCTACACCTTC.

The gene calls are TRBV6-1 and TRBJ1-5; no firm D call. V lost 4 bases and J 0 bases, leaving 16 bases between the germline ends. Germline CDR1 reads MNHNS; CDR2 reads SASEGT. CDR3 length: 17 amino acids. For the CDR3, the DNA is TGTGCCAGCAGTGTCGGTTTGGCAGACTATAGCAATCAGCCCCAGCATTTT. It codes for CASSVGLADYSNQPQHF.

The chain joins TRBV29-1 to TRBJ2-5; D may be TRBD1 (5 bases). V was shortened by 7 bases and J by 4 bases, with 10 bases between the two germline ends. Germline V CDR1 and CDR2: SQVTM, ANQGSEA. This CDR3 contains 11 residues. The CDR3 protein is CSGQYSETQYF. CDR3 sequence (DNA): TGCAGCGGACAGTACTCAGAGACCCAGTACTTC.

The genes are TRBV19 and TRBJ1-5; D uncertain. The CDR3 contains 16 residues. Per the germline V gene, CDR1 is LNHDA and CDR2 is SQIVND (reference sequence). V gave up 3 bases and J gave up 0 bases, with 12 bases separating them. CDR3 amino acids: CASSMMELYSNQPQHF. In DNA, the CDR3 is TGTGCCAGTAGTATGATGGAGCTTTATAGCAATCAGCCCCAGCATTTT. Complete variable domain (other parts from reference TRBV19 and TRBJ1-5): DGGITQSPKYLFRKEGQNVTLSCEQNLNHDAMYWYRQDPGQGLRLIYYSQIVNDFQKGDIAEGYSVSREKKESFPLTVTSAQKNPTAFYLCASSMMELYSNQPQHFGDGTRLSIL.

The CDR3 region has the DNA TGTGCCAGCCGGGGGACAGGGGCGGGGGATGAAGCTTTCTTT. This gives the protein CASRGTGAGDEAFF. The V gene is TRBV19, the J gene TRBJ1-1, with 10 nucleotides matching TRBD1. The V segment lost 9 bases and the J segment 7 bases; nucleotides outside the gene matches: 11. The germline V gene encodes CDR1 LNHDA and CDR2 SQIVND (reference sequence). The CDR3 is 14 residues long. Full variable domain (missing parts from reference TRBV19 and TRBJ1-1): DGGITQSPKYLFRKEGQNVTLSCEQNLNHDAMYWYRQDPGQGLRLIYYSQIVNDFQKGDIAEGYSVSREKKESFPLTVTSAQKNPTAFYLCASRGTGAGDEAFFGQGTRLTVV.